This TCR beta chain was recovered during a study of Ad26.COV2.S vaccination and SARS-CoV-2 variants. At the level of the study: Ad26.COV2.S given intramuscularly, once or twice 56 days apart. Study-level findings and limits: Vaccine recipients surpassed placebo recipients in spike-specific TCR breadth.

Sequencing was performed with immunoSEQ multiplex PCR; in TCRdb, only in-frame clones are kept and a portion is missing. Of 300,000 to 400,000 clones in the sample, around nine tenths are singletons; the top ten hold approximately 5%. The CDR3 has 11 amino acids. Germline CDR1 reads LNHDA; CDR2 reads SQIVND (reference sequence). As regards this clone: No antigen is known for it. A read error may account for a junction end that differs from germline.

Treatment defined: roughly 20 received Ad26.COV2.S at low or high dose, single or two shots; about 5 received placebo; per-sample allocation not given. Sampling happened 63 days after the first vaccine or placebo injection. The TCR sequence derives from a person aged 18-65 years who received the Ad26.COV2.S COVID-19 vaccine or a placebo. The chain combines TRBV19 with TRBJ2-2; no firm D call. This material consisted of peripheral blood, taken in a trial of Ad26.COV2.S vaccine versus placebo. The CDR3 region has the DNA TGTGCCAGTAGTTTAGAGGGGGAGCTGTTTTTT. Translated: CASSLEGELFF.